These T cell receptor beta chains were read from a single sample in a study of beta chain features in type 1 diabetes. This table comes from immunoSEQ multiplex PCR, and its TCRdb copy is limited to in-frame clones, with some not included. The table includes 400,000 to 600,000 clones, over 25% detected once. The specimen was naive CD4+ T cells from blood. These receptor sequences come from a man between 18 and 29 years old in good health. Both conserved end residues are part of each CDR3. The D gene is left open where the match is weak. Not every row has a clone size; where given, it reads once, few, many or a size class.

>TRBV25-1|TRBJ1-1|NA|TRBD1
TGTGCCAGCAGTGAACCGGGACAGGGACAAACTGAAGCTTTCTTT
CASSEPGQGQTEAFF
>TRBV7-6|TRBJ2-4|few|NA
TGTGCCAGCAGCCCTCAGGACATACCCTTCTACTTC
CASSPQDIPFYF
>TRBV7-9|TRBJ2-1|NA|TRBD2
TGTGCCAGCAGCTTACCGGGACTAGCGGGAGGTTTGGATGAGCAGTTCTTC
CASSLPGLAGGLDEQFF
>TRBV10-3|TRBJ1-1|few|NA
TGTGCCATCAACGATGGACAGCCGAACACTGAAGCTTTCTTT
CAINDGQPNTEAFF
>TRBV30|TRBJ1-2|few|TRBD1
TGTGCCTGGGGACAGGAAGGATATGGCTACACCTTC
CAWGQEGYGYTF
>TRBV15|TRBJ2-5|few|NA
TGTGCCACCAGTAGGTTACAAGAGACCCAGTACTTC
CATSRLQETQYF
>TRBV15|TRBJ2-1|NA|NA
TGTGCCACCAGCAGAGACAGGGCGACGAACGGCTACAATGAGCAGTTCTTC
CATSRDRATNGYNEQFF
>TRBV10-3|TRBJ2-1|few|TRBD2
TGTGCCATCAGTGCCCGGGAGGGTTGGCCCAATGAGCAGTTCTTC
CAISAREGWPNEQFF
>TRBV4-1|TRBJ2-1|NA|NA
TGCGCCAGCAGCCGTATCGGGACAAATAACAATGAGCAGTTCTTC
CASSRIGTNNNEQFF
>TRBV4-3|TRBJ2-1|NA|NA
TGCGCCAGCAGCCAAGATCGCGATAGCCGGAGGGAGTTCTTC
CASSQDRDSRREFF
>TRBV30|TRBJ2-5|few|NA
TGTGCCTGGATCCTCCGGGACATCCCGTACTTC
CAWILRDIPYF
>TRBV5-1|TRBJ2-5|once|NA
TGCGCCAGCAGCCCAGTGCCCGGCGGGTGGCAAGAGACCCAGTACTTC
CASSPVPGGWQETQYF
>TRBV2|TRBJ2-7|NA|NA
TGTGCCAGCAGGGAGGAGAGCCTCCCTTTCGAGCAGTACTTC
CASREESLPFEQYF
>TRBV4-3|TRBJ2-1|few|TRBD1
TGCGCCAGCAGCCAAGATTCGTTGCTGAACAGGGGCTCCTACAATGAGCAGTTCTTC
CASSQDSLLNRGSYNEQFF
>TRBV29-1|TRBJ1-1|NA|NA
TGCAGCGTTGAGCCGGTAATCTTGAACACTGAAGCTTTCTTT
CSVEPVILNTEAFF
>TRBV7-2|TRBJ2-4|few|NA
TGTGCCAGCAGCTTACGCGGGTGGAACATTCAGTACTTC
CASSLRGWNIQYF
>TRBV30|TRBJ2-3|few|NA
TGTGCCTGGAGTGGGACGGTGGATACGCAGTATTTT
CAWSGTVDTQYF
>TRBV29-1|TRBJ1-1|NA|NA
TGCAGCGCCTGGGTGACCGGGGCCACTGAAGCTTTCTTT
CSAWVTGATEAFF
>TRBV10-3|TRBJ2-1|few|TRBD2
TGTGCCATCAGCAGCGGGAGCTCCTACAATGAGCAGTTCTTC
CAISSGSSYNEQFF
>TRBV5-1|TRBJ2-7|few|NA
TGCGCCAGCAGCTTGGGGACAGACTCCTTTTACGAGCAGTACTTC
CASSLGTDSFYEQYF
>TRBV13|TRBJ1-3|NA|NA
TGTGCCAGCAGCTTACAGGGAGCTGGAAACACCATATATTTT
CASSLQGAGNTIYF
>TRBV9|TRBJ1-1|NA|NA
TGTGCCAGCAGCGTAGCGGGCATGAACACTGAAGCTTTCTTT
CASSVAGMNTEAFF
>TRBV7-2|TRBJ2-5|NA|NA
TGTGCCAGCAGCTTTCCCGGGGAGACCCAGTACTTC
CASSFPGETQYF
>TRBV2|TRBJ2-5|NA|NA
TGTGCCAGCAGTGCCCTCCTTGGACCCGACCAAGAGACCCAGTACTTC
CASSALLGPDQETQYF
>TRBV18|TRBJ1-3|few|NA
TGTGCCAGCTCACCCGACTCCTCCACCATATATTTT
CASSPDSSTIYF
>TRBV6-5|TRBJ1-5|NA|NA
TGTGCCAGCAGTCCCATCGGGGGCAATCAGCCCCAGCATTTT
CASSPIGGNQPQHF
>TRBV5-1|TRBJ2-1|NA|NA
TGCGCCAGCAGCTTGGACCTTTACAATGAGCAGTTCTTC
CASSLDLYNEQFF
>TRBV30|TRBJ2-5|few|NA
TGTGCCTGGACAGAACAAGAGACCCAGTACTTC
CAWTEQETQYF
>TRBV30|TRBJ2-3|NA|NA
TGTGCCCGGGACAGGGCGGCTAGCGGGAGCAGCACAGATACGCAGTATTTT
CARDRAASGSSTDTQYF
>TRBV5-4|TRBJ2-1|NA|TRBD1
TGTGCCAGCAGCACCCTGGACAGGAACAATGAGCAGTTCTTC
CASSTLDRNNEQFF
>TRBV2|TRBJ2-6|NA|NA
TGTGCCAGCAGTGGGGCAGCCTTAACTTTC
CASSGAALTF
>TRBV9|TRBJ2-7|NA|TRBD2
TGTGCCAGCAGCGTAACAGCGGGAGGAGCCTACGAGCAGTACTTC
CASSVTAGGAYEQYF
>TRBV30|TRBJ2-2|few|NA
TGTGCCTGGAGTGTACCGGGGGTTAACACCGGGGAGCTGTTTTTT
CAWSVPGVNTGELFF
>TRBV30|TRBJ1-4|NA|NA
TGTGCCTGGAGCGGGGTTGAGGGAAAACTGTTTTTT
CAWSGVEGKLFF
>TRBV9|TRBJ2-1|NA|TRBD2
TGTGCCAGCAGCGCCCATAGCGGGGCTTCCTACAATGAGCAGTTCTTC
CASSAHSGASYNEQFF
>TRBV6-6|TRBJ2-5|NA|TRBD1
TGTGCCAGCAGCGGGACAGGGAAAGAGACCCAGTACTTC
CASSGTGKETQYF
>TRBV5-1|TRBJ2-1|NA|TRBD2
TGCGCCAGCAGCTTGGTAGCGGGAGAATTTGGTGAGCAGTTCTTC
CASSLVAGEFGEQFF